This T cell receptor (beta chain) stems from a study of graft-versus-host responses after intestinal transplantation. Whole-study context: Multivisceral, liver-intestinal, or isolated intestinal transplants were performed in recipients. After anti-thymocyte globulin induction, recipients took tacrolimus and steroids for approximately 3 years.

On this clone itself: The target antigen is unknown.

V was shortened by 1 base and J by 13 bases, with 11 bases between the two germline ends. CDR3 length: 12 residues. The germline V gene encodes CDR1 MNHNS and CDR2 SASEGT. Repertoires were generated with immunoSEQ multiplex PCR, while TCRdb's copy carries only in-frame clones and drops some. Of about 86,000 clones in the sample, about 87% are singletons; the top ten hold around 0.3%. Source: unstimulated CD4+ T cells sorted from spleen or lymph node cells, taken before transplant. The source of this sequence is a human donor who was the organ donor for an intestinal transplant. The genes are TRBV6-1 and TRBJ2-1, with a weak D call TRBD1 (5 bases). The CDR3 DNA is TGTGCCAGCAGTGAAGTGAGACAGCTCCAGTTCTTC. It is translated as CASSEVRQLQFF.